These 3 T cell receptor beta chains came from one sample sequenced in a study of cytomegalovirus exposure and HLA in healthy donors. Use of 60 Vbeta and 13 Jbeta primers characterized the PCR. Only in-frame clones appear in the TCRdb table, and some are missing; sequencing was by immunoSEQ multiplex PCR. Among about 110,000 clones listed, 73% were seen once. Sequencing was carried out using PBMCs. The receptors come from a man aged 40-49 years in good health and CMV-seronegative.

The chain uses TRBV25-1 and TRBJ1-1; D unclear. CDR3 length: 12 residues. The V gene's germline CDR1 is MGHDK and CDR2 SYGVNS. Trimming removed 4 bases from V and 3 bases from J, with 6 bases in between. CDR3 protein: CASSVSYTEAFF. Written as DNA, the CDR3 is TGTGCCAGCAGTGTTTCGTACACTGAAGCTTTCTTT.

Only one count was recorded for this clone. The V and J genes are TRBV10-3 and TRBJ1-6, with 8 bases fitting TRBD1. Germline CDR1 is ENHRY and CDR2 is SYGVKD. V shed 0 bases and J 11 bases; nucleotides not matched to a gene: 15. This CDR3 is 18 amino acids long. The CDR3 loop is CAISESTPYGQGGPPLHF. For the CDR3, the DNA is TGTGCCATCAGTGAGTCTACTCCCTATGGACAGGGTGGTCCACCCCTCCACTTT.

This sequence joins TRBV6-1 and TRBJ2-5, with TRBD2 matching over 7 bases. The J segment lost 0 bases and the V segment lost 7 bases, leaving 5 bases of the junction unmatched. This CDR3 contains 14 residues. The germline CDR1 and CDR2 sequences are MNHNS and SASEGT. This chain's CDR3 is CASTKGGNQETQYF. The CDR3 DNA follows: TGTGCCAGCACCAAGGGAGGGAACCAAGAGACCCAGTACTTC.